Listed below are T cell receptor beta chains from one sample, sequenced in a study of identical twins. TCRdb passed the 5' RACE reads through MiXCR, listing each CDR3 protein once. Of about 220,000 distinct CDR3 sequences listed, more than 6.5% are singletons. This sample was shared with a second study, whose subject was yellow fever vaccine responses in identical twins.

Sequenced: memory (CD45RO+) T cells sorted from blood. All receptors come from a woman younger than 30 in good health. Each CDR3 is given with its conserved first and last residue. Each record gives: CDR3 protein, D gene, V gene, J gene. D genes are given only for firm matches.

CSARLSASPNNEQFF,.,TRBV20-1,TRBJ2-1
CASSEGDRNQETQYF,TRBD1,TRBV9,TRBJ2-5
CASSVATGAYEQYF,.,TRBV9,TRBJ2-7
CASSDPYTVNSPLHF,.,TRBV25-1,TRBJ1-6
CASSPRDRKSYEQYF,.,TRBV5-2,TRBJ2-7
CASRPTGWSYEQYF,.,TRBV11-2,TRBJ2-7
CASSQGPKANTEAFF,.,TRBV4-2,TRBJ1-1
CASSDWGAAYNEQFF,.,TRBV2,TRBJ2-1
CASTPGLAAVQFF,TRBD2,TRBV6-1,TRBJ2-1
CSVELWDRGYEQYF,TRBD1,TRBV29-1,TRBJ2-7
CASSYSAGRGEQFF,TRBD2,TRBV6-2/TRBV6-3,TRBJ2-1
CASSLEQNSGYTF,.,TRBV5-5,TRBJ1-2
CASSGTSGVSQETQYF,TRBD2,TRBV28,TRBJ2-5
CASSPLTGNQETQYF,.,TRBV4-1,TRBJ2-5
CAISPGQITDTQYF,TRBD1,TRBV10-3,TRBJ2-3
CASSLTSDGTDTQYF,TRBD2,TRBV5-6,TRBJ2-3
CASSLGLSGGHNEQFF,.,TRBV12-3/TRBV12-4,TRBJ2-1
CASSQGDRWAMLAQETQYF,.,TRBV3-1,TRBJ2-5
CASSKAGGLTGELFF,TRBD2,TRBV6-4,TRBJ2-2
CASSLGQASGRNEQFF,TRBD2,TRBV7-6,TRBJ2-1
CASSQDRVSYPSGANVLTF,.,TRBV3-1,TRBJ2-6
CASSYSTYEQYF,.,TRBV6-2/TRBV6-3,TRBJ2-7
CSGKNPQEAYNSPLHF,.,TRBV20-1,TRBJ1-6
CSARDRQARGKTEAFF,.,TRBV20-1,TRBJ1-1
CASSTRRQLAGANVLTF,.,TRBV27,TRBJ2-6
CSALSSRNTGELFFF,.,TRBV20-1,TRBJ2-2
CASSFQWTEAFF,.,TRBV12-3/TRBV12-4,TRBJ1-1
CASSLRGTGGYTF,.,TRBV7-2,TRBJ1-2
CACSSPSPDTQYF,.,TRBV6-2/TRBV6-3,TRBJ2-3
CASSQGSLSGEQYF,.,TRBV14,TRBJ2-7
CSARQGETQYF,TRBD1,TRBV20-1,TRBJ2-5
CSAPPRQTLYEQYF,.,TRBV20-1,TRBJ2-7
CASSHGQPVEKLFF,.,TRBV25-1,TRBJ1-4
CASSLGGQATNEKLFF,TRBD1,TRBV5-1,TRBJ1-4
CASSFSNREQYF,.,TRBV28,TRBJ2-7
CAAWQGIYGYTF,.,TRBV6-6,TRBJ1-2
CSVEVQRLEQYF,.,TRBV29-1,TRBJ2-7
CSVVVGAEKLFF,.,TRBV29-1,TRBJ1-4
CANYGYTF,.,TRBV21-1,TRBJ1-2
CASSSSGFEAFF,.,TRBV7-9,TRBJ1-1
CASSSNPGIGSTDTQYF,.,TRBV7-6,TRBJ2-3
CASSTSSTHEQYF,.,TRBV7-9,TRBJ2-7
CSARIQAPTYEQYF,.,TRBV20-1,TRBJ2-7
CASSLAAGDGYTF,.,TRBV5-1,TRBJ1-2
CASSGQPTDTQYF,.,TRBV10-2,TRBJ2-3
CSASLGPQGHEQFF,.,TRBV20-1,TRBJ2-1
CASSSGGATEAFF,.,TRBV6-5,TRBJ1-1
CASSRDTQETQYF,.,TRBV11-2,TRBJ2-5
CASSNPGNEQFF,.,TRBV12-3/TRBV12-4,TRBJ2-1